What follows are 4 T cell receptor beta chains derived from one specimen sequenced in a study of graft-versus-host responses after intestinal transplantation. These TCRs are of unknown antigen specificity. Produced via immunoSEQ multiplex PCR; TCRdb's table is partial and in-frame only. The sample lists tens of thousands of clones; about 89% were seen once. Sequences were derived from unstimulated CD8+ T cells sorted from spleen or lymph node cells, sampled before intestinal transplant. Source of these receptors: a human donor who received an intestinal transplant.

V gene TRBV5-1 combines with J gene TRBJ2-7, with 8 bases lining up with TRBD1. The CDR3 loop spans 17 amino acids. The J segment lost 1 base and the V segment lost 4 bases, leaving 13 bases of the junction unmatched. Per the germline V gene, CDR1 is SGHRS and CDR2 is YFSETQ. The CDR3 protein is CASSLSQSGDRSYEQYF. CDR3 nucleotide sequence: TGCGCCAGCAGCCTCAGCCAATCTGGGGACAGGTCCTACGAGCAGTACTTC.

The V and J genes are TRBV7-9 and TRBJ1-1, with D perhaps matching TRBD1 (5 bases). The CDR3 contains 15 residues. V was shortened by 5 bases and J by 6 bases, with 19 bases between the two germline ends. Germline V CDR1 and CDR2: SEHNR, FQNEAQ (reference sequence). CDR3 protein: CASSPLNQGDPEAFF. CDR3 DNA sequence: TGTGCCAGCAGCCCGTTGAACCAGGGCGACCCTGAAGCTTTCTTT.

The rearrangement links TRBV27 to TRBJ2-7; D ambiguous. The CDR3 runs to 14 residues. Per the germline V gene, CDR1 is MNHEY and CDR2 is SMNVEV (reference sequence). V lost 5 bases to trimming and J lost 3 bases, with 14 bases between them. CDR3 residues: CASSPSPGGYEQYF. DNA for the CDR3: TGTGCCAGCAGTCCCTCTCCCGGTGGCTACGAGCAGTACTTC.

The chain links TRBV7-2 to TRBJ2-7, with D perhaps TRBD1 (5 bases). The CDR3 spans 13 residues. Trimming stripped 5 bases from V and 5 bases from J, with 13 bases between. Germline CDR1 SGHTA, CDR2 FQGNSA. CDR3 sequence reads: CASSEPPRDEQYF. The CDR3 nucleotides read TGTGCCAGCAGCGAACCCCCCAGGGACGAGCAGTACTTC.